This T cell receptor beta chain was sequenced for a study of blood T cell repertoires in COVID-19. On the study more broadly: Spain, Italy and the United States supplied samples that represented acute and convalescent COVID-19. T cells, B-cell-depleted T cells, or PBMCs supplied cDNA or gDNA.

The CDR3 contains 13 residues. V dropped 2 bases and J dropped 8; count of bases not matched to a gene: 5. The V gene's germline CDR1 is ENHRY and CDR2 SYGVKD. Per the original data handling: Reference gene primer amplification in the assay estimated nucleated cell counts. Only in-frame clones appear in the TCRdb table, and some are missing; sequencing was by immunoSEQ multiplex PCR. V and J calls and clone size follow that table, whereas D and trimming were derived from the DNA. This table holds some 51,000 clones, 91% found once. Sequences were obtained from peripheral blood. The chain combines TRBV10-3 with TRBJ1-2; the match to TRBD1 covers 7 bases. The clonotype was recovered from a man aged 50 to 60 with acute or convalescent COVID-19. In DNA, the CDR3 is TGTGCCATCAGTGAGACAGGGGTGGGCGGCTACACCTTC. Translation gives CAISETGVGGYTF.